The source of this TCR beta chain is a study of long-term antiretroviral therapy in people with HIV. CDR3 length: 16 residues. Germline lookup yields CDR1 ENHRY and CDR2 SYGVKD. V lost 5 bases to trimming and J lost 4 bases, with 19 bases between them. It was version v3.0 of the immunoSEQ assay that was run at survey level. Some clones are missing from TCRdb's copy, which holds only in-frame ones; the method was immunoSEQ multiplex PCR. Here the sample spans fewer than 20,000 clones, approximately 81% being singletons. The material was unsorted PBMCs, obtained 0.3 years after starting antiretroviral therapy. The TCR comes from a woman in her forties or fifties with HIV. This chain joins TRBV10-3 and TRBJ2-3; D is uncertain. CDR3 sequence (DNA): TGTGCCATCAGTTCCCCTTCTCGGACCGTCGCAGATACGCAGTATTTT. Amino acids: CAISSPSRTVADTQYF.